This paragraph covers one T cell receptor beta chain sequence. Its antigen remains unknown. This entry belongs to a study of shared clonotypes between healthy human individuals. General study points: Having only a few donors restricted how much genetic and exposure-history diversity was captured.

This CDR3 has 13 residues. Trimming removed 6 bases from V and 4 bases from J, with 10 bases in between. Germline V gives CDR1 MNHNY, CDR2 SVGAGI (reference sequence). Using immunoSEQ multiplex PCR, the repertoire was profiled, and TCRdb retains in-frame clones only, with some absent. The sample carries a few hundred thousand clones, almost 97% recorded once. The chain uses TRBV6-6 and TRBJ1-5; D gene unclear. Source material: naive CD4+ T cells sorted from blood. Subset given: CD45RA+ positively selected. The TCR was taken from a woman aged 25-40 years in good health. CDR3 sequence reads: CASSSQVNQPQHF. CDR3 DNA: TGTGCCAGCAGCTCCCAAGTAAATCAGCCCCAGCATTTT.